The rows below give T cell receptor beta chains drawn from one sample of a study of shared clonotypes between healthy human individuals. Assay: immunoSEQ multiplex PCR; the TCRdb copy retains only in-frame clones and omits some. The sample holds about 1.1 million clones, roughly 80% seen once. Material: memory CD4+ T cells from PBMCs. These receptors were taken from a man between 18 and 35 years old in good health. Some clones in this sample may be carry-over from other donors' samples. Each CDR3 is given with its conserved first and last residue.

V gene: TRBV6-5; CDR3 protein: CASSYAASGEYGEQYF
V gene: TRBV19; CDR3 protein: CASAATGARPNEQFF
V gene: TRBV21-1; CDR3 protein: CASSKEGIIPNGNSTDTQYF
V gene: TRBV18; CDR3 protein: CASSLLQAHEQYF
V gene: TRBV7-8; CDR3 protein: CASSLARTGTGGYTF
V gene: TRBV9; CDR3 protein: CASSVAVGGITGNTIYF
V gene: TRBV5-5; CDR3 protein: CASSRMRSTDTQYF
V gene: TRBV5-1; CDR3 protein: CASSSTSGRALGTGELFF
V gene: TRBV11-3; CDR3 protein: CASSLGLTEVYEQYF
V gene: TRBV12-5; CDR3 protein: CASARIPTGELFF
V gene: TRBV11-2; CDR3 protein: CASSTGTSGVAYNEQFF
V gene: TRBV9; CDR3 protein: CASSVGGSRSYEQYF
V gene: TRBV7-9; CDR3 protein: CASSFDLAGLSYEQYF
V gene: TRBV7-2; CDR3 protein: CASSVLAGGGTDTQYF
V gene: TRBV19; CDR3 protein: CASSIRGGTGNTEAFF
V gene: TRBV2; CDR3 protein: CASRGGTGRAYEQYF
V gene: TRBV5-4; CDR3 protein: CASSLATTQETQYF
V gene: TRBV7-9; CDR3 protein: CASSKISGRNTGELFF
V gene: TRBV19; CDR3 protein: CASSPRPGTGVHNEQFF
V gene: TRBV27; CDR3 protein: CASSSKHPREEKLFF
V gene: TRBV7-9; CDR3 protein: CASSLGLRSGNTIYF
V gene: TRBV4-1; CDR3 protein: CASKRQGQRNTEAFF
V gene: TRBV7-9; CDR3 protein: CASSPRLTGLDQPQHF
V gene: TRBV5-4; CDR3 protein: CASSELAGGADTQYF
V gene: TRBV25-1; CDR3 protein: CASSEVDRGAEAFF
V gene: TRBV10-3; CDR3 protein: CAISVAGAGETQYF
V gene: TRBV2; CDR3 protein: CASSLRSVTEAFF
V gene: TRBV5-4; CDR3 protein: CASRQLAGVGDTQYF
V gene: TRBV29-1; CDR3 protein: CSPPREGRNHEQFF